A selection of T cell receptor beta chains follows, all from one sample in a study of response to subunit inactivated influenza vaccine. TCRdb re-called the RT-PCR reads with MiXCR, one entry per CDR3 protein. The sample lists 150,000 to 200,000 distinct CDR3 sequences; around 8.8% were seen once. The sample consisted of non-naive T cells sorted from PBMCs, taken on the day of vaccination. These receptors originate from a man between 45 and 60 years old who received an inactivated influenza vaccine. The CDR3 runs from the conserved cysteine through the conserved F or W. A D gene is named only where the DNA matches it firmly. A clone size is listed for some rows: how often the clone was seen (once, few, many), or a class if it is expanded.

cdr3_nt: TGCAGTGCGAACCGACTAGCGGGAGACAATGAGCAGTTCTTC
cdr3_aa: CSANRLAGDNEQFF
j_call: TRBJ2-1
d_call: TRBD2
clone_size: many
v_call: TRBV20-1

cdr3_nt: TGCAGTGGATGGCGGACCCAAGAGACCCAGTACTTC
cdr3_aa: CSGWRTQETQYF
j_call: TRBJ2-5
d_call: NA
clone_size: NA
v_call: TRBV20-1

cdr3_nt: TGTGCCAGCACCGTCGCCAGGGGAACCGGGGAGCTGTTTTTT
cdr3_aa: CASTVARGTGELFF
j_call: TRBJ2-2
d_call: NA
clone_size: few
v_call: TRBV2

cdr3_nt: TGCAGTGCTAGTAGACGGGGGACAACCGGGGAGACCCAGTACTTC
cdr3_aa: CSASRRGTTGETQYF
j_call: TRBJ2-5
d_call: NA
clone_size: many
v_call: TRBV20-1

cdr3_nt: TGTGCCAGCAGTGCATCCGACAGGCGCAATCAGCCCCAGCATTTT
cdr3_aa: CASSASDRRNQPQHF
j_call: TRBJ1-5
d_call: NA
clone_size: NA
v_call: TRBV28

cdr3_nt: TGTGCCAGCACCTTAAACCGGGCCACGGCCAATGAGCAGTTCTTC
cdr3_aa: CASTLNRATANEQFF
j_call: TRBJ2-1
d_call: NA
clone_size: many
v_call: TRBV7-2

cdr3_nt: TGTGCCAGCAGTTTTGGACAGCGGAACACTGAAGCTTTCTTT
cdr3_aa: CASSFGQRNTEAFF
j_call: TRBJ1-1
d_call: NA
clone_size: NA
v_call: TRBV12-3/TRBV12-4

cdr3_nt: TGCGCCAGCAGCTGGGGAACAGGGCGGGCAGATACGCAGTATTTT
cdr3_aa: CASSWGTGRADTQYF
j_call: TRBJ2-3
d_call: NA
clone_size: NA
v_call: TRBV5-1

cdr3_nt: TGTGCCAGCAGGGTGGCTAGCGGGTGGTCCGGGGAGCTGTTTTTT
cdr3_aa: CASRVASGWSGELFF
j_call: TRBJ2-2
d_call: TRBD2
clone_size: many
v_call: TRBV6-2/TRBV6-3

cdr3_nt: TGTGCCAGCATGGTCGTTGGTTCCACCGGGGAGCTGTTTTTT
cdr3_aa: CASMVVGSTGELFF
j_call: TRBJ2-2
d_call: NA
clone_size: NA
v_call: TRBV12-3/TRBV12-4

cdr3_nt: TGTGCCAGCAGCCCATACAGGGTGACAACTGGGGCCAACGTCCAGACTTTC
cdr3_aa: CASSPYRVTTGANVQTF
j_call: TRBJ2-6
d_call: NA
clone_size: NA
v_call: TRBV5-5

cdr3_nt: TGTGCCAGCAGATCCCCTGGACAGGGGGCGGCCGAGCAGTACTTC
cdr3_aa: CASRSPGQGAAEQYF
j_call: TRBJ2-7
d_call: TRBD1
clone_size: few
v_call: TRBV28

cdr3_nt: TGTGCCAGCACAACTGAGGGGGCTGAAGCTTTCTTT
cdr3_aa: CASTTEGAEAFF
j_call: TRBJ1-1
d_call: NA
clone_size: NA
v_call: TRBV6-2/TRBV6-3

cdr3_nt: TGTGCCAGCAGCGTAGATGGGGCGAATCAGCCCCAGCATTTT
cdr3_aa: CASSVDGANQPQHF
j_call: TRBJ1-5
d_call: NA
clone_size: many
v_call: TRBV9

cdr3_nt: TGTGCCAGCAGTAACCAAGCGGGAGGGCTTACCGGGGAGCTGTTTTTT
cdr3_aa: CASSNQAGGLTGELFF
j_call: TRBJ2-2
d_call: TRBD2
clone_size: NA
v_call: TRBV28

cdr3_nt: TGTGCCAGTAGCCCGACAGGGTCTGTTCGGGGGGGGTTCTTC
cdr3_aa: CASSPTGSVRGGFF
j_call: TRBJ2-1
d_call: NA
clone_size: NA
v_call: TRBV19

cdr3_nt: TGTGCCAGCAGCTTAAAGGTCATGGGCGGAGATACGCAGTATTTT
cdr3_aa: CASSLKVMGGDTQYF
j_call: TRBJ2-3
d_call: NA
clone_size: few
v_call: TRBV7-2

cdr3_nt: TGTGCCAGCGGGGTGTTCTACGAGCAGTACTTC
cdr3_aa: CASGVFYEQYF
j_call: TRBJ2-7
d_call: NA
clone_size: NA
v_call: TRBV7-2

cdr3_nt: TGTGCCAGCAGTGACCCCGGGTGGCATCAGCCCCAGCATTTT
cdr3_aa: CASSDPGWHQPQHF
j_call: TRBJ1-5
d_call: NA
clone_size: NA
v_call: TRBV2

cdr3_nt: TGCGCCAGCAGTATCAGGGTCTTTAATGAAAAACTGTTTTTT
cdr3_aa: CASSIRVFNEKLFF
j_call: TRBJ1-4
d_call: NA
clone_size: many
v_call: TRBV4-3

cdr3_nt: TGTGCCACCAGCAGAGACTCACTCCGGACTAGCGGGAGTCTTGAGCAGTTCTTC
cdr3_aa: CATSRDSLRTSGSLEQFF
j_call: TRBJ2-1
d_call: TRBD2
clone_size: many
v_call: TRBV15

cdr3_nt: TGTGCCAGCAGTTTATCGGCTCGGGACGTTCGGAATGAGCAGTTCTTC
cdr3_aa: CASSLSARDVRNEQFF
j_call: TRBJ2-1
d_call: NA
clone_size: NA
v_call: TRBV28

cdr3_nt: TGTGCCAGCAGCTGGACTAGCGGTCCCTCCTACGAGCAGTACTTC
cdr3_aa: CASSWTSGPSYEQYF
j_call: TRBJ2-7
d_call: TRBD2
clone_size: few
v_call: TRBV11-3

cdr3_nt: TGTGCCAGCAGCTTGGTGGGGGGCGTTCGTGGCTACACCTTC
cdr3_aa: CASSLVGGVRGYTF
j_call: TRBJ1-2
d_call: NA
clone_size: few
v_call: TRBV5-6

cdr3_nt: TGTGCCAGCTCCGGGACTAGCGGGAGGGATACGCAGTATTTT
cdr3_aa: CASSGTSGRDTQYF
j_call: TRBJ2-3
d_call: TRBD2
clone_size: NA
v_call: TRBV6-1

cdr3_nt: TGCGCCAGCAGCTTGGCCCGCGGGACCAGCGCAGATACGCAGTATTTT
cdr3_aa: CASSLARGTSADTQYF
j_call: TRBJ2-3
d_call: NA
clone_size: NA
v_call: TRBV5-1